A single sample is the source of the 2 T cell receptor beta chains below, sequenced in a study of blood T cell repertoires in COVID-19. TCRdb's table, derived via immunoSEQ multiplex PCR, lists solely in-frame clones and lacks some. The data show 190,000 or so clones, with around 86% seen just once and roughly 2.9% held by the top ten. Sequencing was performed on peripheral blood. The origin of the receptors is a woman in her twenties or thirties with active or convalescent COVID-19.

As DNA, the CDR3 is TGTGCCAGCAGGACGGGACAGGGGACCCTGAATCGAGCTTTCTTT. Protein product: CASRTGQGTLNRAFF. The chain employs TRBV27 and TRBJ1-1; 10 nucleotides align to TRBD1. The CDR3 spans 15 residues. Germline CDR1 reads MNHEY; CDR2 reads SMNVEV (reference sequence). Germline trimming cut 6 bases from V and 10 bases from J; bases unmatched to any gene: 14.

This clone was observed a handful of times. CDR3 protein: CASSISSAYEQYF. CDR3 bases: TGTGCCAGTAGTATTTCTTCAGCCTACGAGCAGTACTTC. V is TRBV19 and J is TRBJ2-7; D is unresolved. The CDR3 is made up of 13 amino acids. The germline V and J ends were trimmed by 3 bases and 2 bases, with 8 bases remaining between them. Germline CDR1 LNHDA, CDR2 SQIVND (reference sequence).